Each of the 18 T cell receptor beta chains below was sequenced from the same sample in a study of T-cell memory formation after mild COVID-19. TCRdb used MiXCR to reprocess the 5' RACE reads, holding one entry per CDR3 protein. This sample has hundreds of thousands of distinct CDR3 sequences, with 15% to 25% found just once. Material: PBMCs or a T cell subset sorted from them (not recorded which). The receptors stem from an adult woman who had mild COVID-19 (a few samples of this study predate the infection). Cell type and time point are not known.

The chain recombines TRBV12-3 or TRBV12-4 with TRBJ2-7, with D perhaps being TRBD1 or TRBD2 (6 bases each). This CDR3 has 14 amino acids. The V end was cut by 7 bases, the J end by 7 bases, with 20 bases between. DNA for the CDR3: TGTGCCAGCACCCGAGGGGCAGGGGAGGATGAGCAGTACTTC. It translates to CASTRGAGEDEQYF.

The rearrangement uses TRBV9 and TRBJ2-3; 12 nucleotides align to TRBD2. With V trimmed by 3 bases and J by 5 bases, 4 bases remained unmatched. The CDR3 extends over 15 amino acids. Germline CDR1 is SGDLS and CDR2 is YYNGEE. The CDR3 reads CASSGTSGAGDTQYF. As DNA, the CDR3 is TGTGCCAGCAGCGGGACTAGCGGGGCCGGAGATACGCAGTATTTT.

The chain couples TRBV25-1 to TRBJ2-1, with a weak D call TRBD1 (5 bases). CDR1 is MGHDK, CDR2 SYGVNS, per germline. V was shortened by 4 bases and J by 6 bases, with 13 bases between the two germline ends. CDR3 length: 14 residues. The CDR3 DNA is TGTGCCAGCAGTGGGGCCCAAGGGGTCAATGAGCAGTTCTTC. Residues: CASSGAQGVNEQFF.

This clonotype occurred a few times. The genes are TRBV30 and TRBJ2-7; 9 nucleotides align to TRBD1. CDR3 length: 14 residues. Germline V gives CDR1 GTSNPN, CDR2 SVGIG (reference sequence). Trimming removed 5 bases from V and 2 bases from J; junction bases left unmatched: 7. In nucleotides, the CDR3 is TGTGCCTGGGAAGACAGGGGGATAGCCTACGAGCAGTACTTC. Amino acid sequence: CAWEDRGIAYEQYF. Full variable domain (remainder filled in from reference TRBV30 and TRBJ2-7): SQTIHQWPATLVQPVGSPLSLECTVEGTSNPNLYWYRQAAGRGLQLLFYSVGIGQISSEVPQNLSASRPQDRQFILSSKKLLLSDSGFYLCAWEDRGIAYEQYFGPGTRLTVT.

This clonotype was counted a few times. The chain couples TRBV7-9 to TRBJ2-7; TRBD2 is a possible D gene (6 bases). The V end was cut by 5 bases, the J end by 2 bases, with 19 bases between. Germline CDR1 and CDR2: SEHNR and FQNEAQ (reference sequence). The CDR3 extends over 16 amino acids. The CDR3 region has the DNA TGTGCCAGCAGCCTGAGCAACGGGGGACTGACCTACGAGCAGTACTTC. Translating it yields CASSLSNGGLTYEQYF.

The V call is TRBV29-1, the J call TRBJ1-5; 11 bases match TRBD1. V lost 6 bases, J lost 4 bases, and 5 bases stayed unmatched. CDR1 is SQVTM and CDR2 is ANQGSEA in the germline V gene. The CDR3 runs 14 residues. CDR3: CSVSGTGGNQPQHF. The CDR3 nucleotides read TGCAGCGTATCCGGGACAGGGGGGAATCAGCCCCAGCATTTT. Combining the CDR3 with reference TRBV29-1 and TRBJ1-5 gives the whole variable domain SAVISQKPSRDICQRGTSLTIQCQVDSQVTMMFWYRQQPGQSLTLIATANQGSEATYESGFVIDKFPISRPNLTFSTLTVSNMSPEDSSIYLCSVSGTGGNQPQHFGDGTRLSIL.

The CDR3 loop reads CASSFAGSTDTQYF. In nucleotides, the CDR3 is TGTGCCAGCAGCTTTGCGGGGAGCACAGATACGCAGTATTTT. The chain recombines TRBV7-9 with TRBJ2-3; D is possibly TRBD2 (6 bases). The CDR3 contains 14 residues. The V end lost 3 bases, the J end lost 0 bases, and 7 bases lay between the germline ends. Germline CDR1 and CDR2: SEHNR and FQNEAQ (reference sequence).

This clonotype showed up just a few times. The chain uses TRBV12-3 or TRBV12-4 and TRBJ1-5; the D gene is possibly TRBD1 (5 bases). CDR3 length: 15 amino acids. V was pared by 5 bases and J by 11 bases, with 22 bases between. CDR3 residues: CASSPPGHGVWAQHF. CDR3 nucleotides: TGTGCCAGCAGTCCGCCGGGGCACGGTGTCTGGGCCCAGCATTTT.

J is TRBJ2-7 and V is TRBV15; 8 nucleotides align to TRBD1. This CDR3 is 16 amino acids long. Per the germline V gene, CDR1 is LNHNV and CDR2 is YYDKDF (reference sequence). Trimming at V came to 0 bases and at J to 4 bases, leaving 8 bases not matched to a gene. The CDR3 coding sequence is TGTGCCACCAGCAGAGAATTGGGACAGGCAGGATACGAGCAGTACTTC. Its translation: CATSRELGQAGYEQYF.

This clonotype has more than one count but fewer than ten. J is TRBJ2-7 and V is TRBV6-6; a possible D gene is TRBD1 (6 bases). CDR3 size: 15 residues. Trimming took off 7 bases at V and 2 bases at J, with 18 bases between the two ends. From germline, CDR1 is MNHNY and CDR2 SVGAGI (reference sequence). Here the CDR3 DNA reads TGTGCCAGCATCCTGAGGACAGAACGAACCTACGAGCAGTACTTC. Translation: CASILRTERTYEQYF.

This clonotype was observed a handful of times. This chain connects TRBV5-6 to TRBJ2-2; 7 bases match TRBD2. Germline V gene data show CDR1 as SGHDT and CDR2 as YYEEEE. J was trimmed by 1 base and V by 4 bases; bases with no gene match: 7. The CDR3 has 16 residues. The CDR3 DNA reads TGTGCCAGCAGCCTTGAGGGAGGGATGAACACCGGGGAGCTGTTTTTT. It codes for CASSLEGGMNTGELFF.

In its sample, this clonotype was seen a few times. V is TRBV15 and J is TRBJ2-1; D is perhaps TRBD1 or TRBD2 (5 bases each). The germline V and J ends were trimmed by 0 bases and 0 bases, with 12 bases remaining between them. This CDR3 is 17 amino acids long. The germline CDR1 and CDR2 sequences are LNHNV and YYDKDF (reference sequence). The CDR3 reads CATSRDGTLSSYNEQFF. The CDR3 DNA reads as TGTGCCACCAGCAGAGATGGGACCCTTAGCTCCTACAATGAGCAGTTCTTC.

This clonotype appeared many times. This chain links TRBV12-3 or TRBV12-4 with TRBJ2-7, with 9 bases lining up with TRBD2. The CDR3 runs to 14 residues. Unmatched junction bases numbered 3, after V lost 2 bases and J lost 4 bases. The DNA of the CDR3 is TGTGCCAGCAGTTTAAGGACTAGCGAGTACGAGCAGTACTTC. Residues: CASSLRTSEYEQYF.

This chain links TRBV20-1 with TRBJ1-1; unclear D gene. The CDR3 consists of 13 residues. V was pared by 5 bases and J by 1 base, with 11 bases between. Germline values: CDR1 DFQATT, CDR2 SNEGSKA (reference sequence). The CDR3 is CSALDGPNTEAFF. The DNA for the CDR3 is TGCAGTGCTTTGGACGGACCGAACACTGAAGCTTTCTTT.

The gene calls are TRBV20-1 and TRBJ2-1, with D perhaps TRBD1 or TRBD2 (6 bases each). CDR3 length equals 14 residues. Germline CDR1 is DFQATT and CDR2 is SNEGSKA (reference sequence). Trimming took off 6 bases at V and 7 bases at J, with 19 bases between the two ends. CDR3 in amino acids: CSASRGTQGNEQFF. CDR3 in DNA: TGCAGTGCCTCAAGGGGGACTCAAGGGAATGAGCAGTTCTTC.

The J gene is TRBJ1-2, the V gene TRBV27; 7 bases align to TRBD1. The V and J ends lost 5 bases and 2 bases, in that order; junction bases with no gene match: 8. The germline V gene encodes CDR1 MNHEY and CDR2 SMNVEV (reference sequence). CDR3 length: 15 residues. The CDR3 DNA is TGTGCCAGCAGTCTACTGACAGGGATAAACTATGGCTACACCTTC. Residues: CASSLLTGINYGYTF.

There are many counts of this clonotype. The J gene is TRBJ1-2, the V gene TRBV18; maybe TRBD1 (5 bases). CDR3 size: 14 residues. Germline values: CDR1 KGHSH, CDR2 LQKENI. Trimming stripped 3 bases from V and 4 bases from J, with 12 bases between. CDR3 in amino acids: CASSPGHQGYGYTF. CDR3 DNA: TGTGCCAGCTCACCGGGTCACCAGGGCTATGGCTACACCTTC.

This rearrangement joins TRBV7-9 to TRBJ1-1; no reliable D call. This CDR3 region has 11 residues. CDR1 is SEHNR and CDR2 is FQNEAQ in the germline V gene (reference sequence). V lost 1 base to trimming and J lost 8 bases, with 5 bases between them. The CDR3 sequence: CASSLDGEAFF. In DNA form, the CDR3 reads TGTGCCAGCAGCTTAGACGGAGAAGCTTTCTTT.